The present TCR beta chain was sequenced within a study of cytomegalovirus exposure and HLA in healthy donors. For the study at large: Drawn from HLA-typed donors, 65 million to 100 million unique TCRs were held in an early data release.

Points from the study as a whole: The investigators catalogued 150 or so TCR beta chains as cytomegalovirus-associated. Data from an earlier analysis indicated that most TCR beta V segments were productive either about 90% or about 30% of the time. Among immune exposure information, only CMV serostatus was available.

Note on this clone: The antigen is unknown.

This PCR relied on a set of 60 Vbeta primers and 13 Jbeta primers. The method was immunoSEQ multiplex PCR; TCRdb's version includes in-frame clones alone and lacks a portion of them. The table for this sample gives about 48,000 clones. The ends were cut back, 4 bases at V and 5 bases at J, with 18 bases in the middle. The V gene's germline CDR1 is SGHDT and CDR2 YYEEEE. The CDR3 has 15 amino acids. The sample consisted of PBMCs. This sequence originates from a male donor in good health and CMV-seropositive. The genes are TRBV5-6 and TRBJ2-5; D is possibly TRBD2 (6 bases). CDR3 sequence: CASSPGGGFGETQYF. The CDR3 DNA reads TGTGCCAGCAGCCCCGGTGGAGGGTTCGGGGAGACCCAGTACTTC.